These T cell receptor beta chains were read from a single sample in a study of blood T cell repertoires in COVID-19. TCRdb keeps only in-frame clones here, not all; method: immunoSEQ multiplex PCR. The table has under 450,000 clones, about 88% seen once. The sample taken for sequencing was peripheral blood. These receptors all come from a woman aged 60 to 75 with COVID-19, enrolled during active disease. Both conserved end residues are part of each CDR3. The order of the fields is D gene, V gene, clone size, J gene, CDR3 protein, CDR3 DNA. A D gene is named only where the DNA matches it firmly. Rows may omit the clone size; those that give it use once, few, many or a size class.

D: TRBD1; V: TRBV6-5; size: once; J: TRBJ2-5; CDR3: CASSPQGARETQYF; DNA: TGTGCCAGCAGTCCACAGGGGGCCCGTGAGACCCAGTACTTC
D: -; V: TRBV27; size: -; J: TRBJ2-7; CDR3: CASTIRAGAEQYF; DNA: TGTGCCAGCACGATCCGGGCGGGGGCCGAGCAGTACTTC
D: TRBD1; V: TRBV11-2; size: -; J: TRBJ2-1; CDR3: CASSLRQGPYNEQFF; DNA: TGTGCCAGCAGCTTGAGACAGGGCCCCTACAATGAGCAGTTCTTC
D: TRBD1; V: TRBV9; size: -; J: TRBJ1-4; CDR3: CASSVEGDRSEKLFF; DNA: TGTGCCAGCAGCGTAGAGGGGGACAGGTCGGAAAAACTGTTTTTT
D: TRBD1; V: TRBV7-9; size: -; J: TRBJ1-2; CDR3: CASSLGTGGISNYGYTF; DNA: TGTGCCAGCAGCCTGGGGACAGGGGGGATCTCTAACTATGGCTACACCTTC
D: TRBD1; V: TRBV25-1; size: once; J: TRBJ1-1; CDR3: CASSDPGTGGIEAFF; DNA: TGTGCCAGCAGTGACCCCGGGACAGGTGGGATCGAAGCTTTCTTT
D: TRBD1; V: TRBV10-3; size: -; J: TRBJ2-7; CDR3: CAIGDRESSYEQYF; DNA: TGTGCCATCGGGGACAGGGAGAGCTCCTACGAGCAGTACTTC
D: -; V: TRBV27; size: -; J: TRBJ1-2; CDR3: CASSTTENYGYTF; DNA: TGTGCCAGCAGTACGACAGAAAACTATGGCTACACCTTC
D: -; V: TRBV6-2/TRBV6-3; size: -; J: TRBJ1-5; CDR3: CASSYSGGNQPQHF; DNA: TGTGCCAGCAGTTACTCAGGGGGCAATCAGCCCCAGCATTTT
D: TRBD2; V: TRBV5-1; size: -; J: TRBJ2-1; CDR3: CASSLERPVSGGGVRSYNEQFF; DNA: TGCGCCAGCAGCTTGGAGCGGCCTGTGAGCGGGGGAGGGGTGAGGTCCTACAATGAGCAGTTCTTC
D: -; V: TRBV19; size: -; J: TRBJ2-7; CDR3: CASSAGQEAYEQYF; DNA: TGTGCCAGTAGTGCCGGGCAGGAGGCCTACGAGCAGTACTTC
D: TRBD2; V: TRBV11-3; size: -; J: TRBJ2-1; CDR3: CASSSQAGAYNEQFF; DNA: TGTGCCAGCAGCTCCCAAGCGGGGGCCTACAATGAGCAGTTCTTC
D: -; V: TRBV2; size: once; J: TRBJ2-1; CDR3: CATAGGASLEVEQFF; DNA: TGTGCCACTGCCGGGGGAGCCTCTTTGGAGGTTGAGCAGTTCTTC
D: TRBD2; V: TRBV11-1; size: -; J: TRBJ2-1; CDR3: CASSLGSGGANEQFF; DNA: TGTGCCAGCAGCTTAGGGAGCGGGGGGGCCAATGAGCAGTTCTTC
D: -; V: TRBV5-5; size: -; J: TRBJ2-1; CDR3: CASSLSLSSYNEQFF; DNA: TGTGCCAGCAGCTTGTCACTGAGCTCCTACAATGAGCAGTTCTTC
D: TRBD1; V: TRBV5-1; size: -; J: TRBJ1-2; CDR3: CASSPSNRQGYGYTF; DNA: TGCGCCAGCAGCCCCTCTAATCGACAGGGATATGGCTACACCTTC
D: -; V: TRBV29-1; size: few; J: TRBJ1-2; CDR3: CSVEDLRNGYTF; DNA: TGCAGCGTTGAAGATCTGAGAAATGGCTACACCTTC
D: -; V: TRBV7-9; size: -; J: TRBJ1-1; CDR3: CASSLTGMNTEAFF; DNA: TGTGCCAGCAGCTTAACAGGTATGAACACTGAAGCTTTCTTT
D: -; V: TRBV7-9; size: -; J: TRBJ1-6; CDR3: CASSLPLPGNSPLHF; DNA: TGTGCCAGCAGCTTACCTCTCCCGGGGAATTCACCCCTCCACTTT
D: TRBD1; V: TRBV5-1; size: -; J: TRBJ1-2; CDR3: CASSSGQGTNYGYTF; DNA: TGCGCCAGCAGCTCCGGACAGGGGACGAACTATGGCTACACCTTC
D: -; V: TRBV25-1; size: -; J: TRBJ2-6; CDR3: CASSDVGGTEGANVLTF; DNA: TGTGCCAGCAGTGACGTAGGCGGGACCGAAGGGGCCAACGTCCTGACTTTC
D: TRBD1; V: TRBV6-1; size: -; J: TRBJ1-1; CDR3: CASSERQGPEAFF; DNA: TGTGCCAGCAGTGAAAGACAGGGACCTGAAGCTTTCTTT
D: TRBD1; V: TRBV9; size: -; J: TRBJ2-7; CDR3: CASSVGGTGHSYEQYF; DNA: TGTGCCAGCAGCGTAGGGGGGACAGGTCACTCCTACGAGCAGTACTTC
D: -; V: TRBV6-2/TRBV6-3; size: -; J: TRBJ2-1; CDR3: CASSFRGAGDWEQFF; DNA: TGTGCCAGCAGTTTTCGGGGGGCAGGGGATTGGGAGCAGTTCTTC
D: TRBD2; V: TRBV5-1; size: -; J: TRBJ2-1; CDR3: CASSWTSGGSLRDEQFF; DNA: TGCGCCAGCAGCTGGACTAGCGGGGGAAGCCTGAGAGATGAGCAGTTCTTC
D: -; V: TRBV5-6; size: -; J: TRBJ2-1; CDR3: CASRPDRVSYNEQFF; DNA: TGTGCCAGCAGACCCGACAGAGTCTCCTACAATGAGCAGTTCTTC
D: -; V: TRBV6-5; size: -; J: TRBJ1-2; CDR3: CASSYSRSGYGYTF; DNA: TGTGCCAGCAGTTACTCCCGGAGTGGCTATGGCTACACCTTC
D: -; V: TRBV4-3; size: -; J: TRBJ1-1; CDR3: CASSQQETNEAFF; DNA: TGCGCCAGCAGCCAACAGGAAACAAATGAAGCTTTCTTT
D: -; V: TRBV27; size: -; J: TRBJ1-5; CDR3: CASSWRDNQPQHF; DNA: TGTGCCAGCAGTTGGAGGGACAATCAGCCCCAGCATTTT
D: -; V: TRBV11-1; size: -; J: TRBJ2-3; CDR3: CASSLATGSTDTQYF; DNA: TGTGCCAGCAGCTTAGCTACAGGATCTACAGATACGCAGTATTTT
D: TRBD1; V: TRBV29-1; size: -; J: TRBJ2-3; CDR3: CSVAPGQVSTDTQYF; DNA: TGCAGCGTGGCCCCGGGACAGGTCAGCACAGATACGCAGTATTTT
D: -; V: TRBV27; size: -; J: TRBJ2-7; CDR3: CASSFSTGPEQYF; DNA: TGTGCCAGCAGTTTTTCAACAGGGCCCGAGCAGTACTTC
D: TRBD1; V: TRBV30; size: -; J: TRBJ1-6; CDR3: CAWGRQGSASPLHF; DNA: TGTGCCTGGGGGAGACAGGGCTCGGCTTCACCCCTCCACTTT
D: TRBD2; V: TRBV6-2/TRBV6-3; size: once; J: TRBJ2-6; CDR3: CASSYESGGVLGANVLTF; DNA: TGTGCCAGCAGTTACGAGAGCGGGGGTGTTCTCGGGGCCAACGTCCTGACTTTC
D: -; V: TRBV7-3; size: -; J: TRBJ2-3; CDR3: CASSPQSRDTQYF; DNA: TGTGCCAGCAGCCCCCAATCGCGGGATACGCAGTATTTT
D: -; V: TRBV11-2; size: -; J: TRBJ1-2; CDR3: CASSLGQGIYGYTF; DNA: TGTGCCAGCAGCTTAGGCCAGGGGATCTATGGCTACACCTTC
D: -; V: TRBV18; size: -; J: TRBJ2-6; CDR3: CASSRPVANVLTF; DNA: TGTGCCAGCTCACGGCCCGTCGCCAACGTCCTGACTTTC
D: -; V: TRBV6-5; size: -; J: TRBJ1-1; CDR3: CASLPSGGQNTEAFF; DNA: TGTGCCAGCCTCCCCTCAGGAGGGCAGAACACTGAAGCTTTCTTT
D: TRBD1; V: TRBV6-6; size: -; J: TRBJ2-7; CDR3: CASRDRGPTYEQYF; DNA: TGTGCCAGCAGGGACAGGGGGCCCACCTACGAGCAGTACTTC
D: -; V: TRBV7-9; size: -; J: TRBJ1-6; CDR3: CASSLETGRNSPLHF; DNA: TGTGCCAGCAGCTTAGAGACAGGTCGAAATTCACCCCTCCACTTT
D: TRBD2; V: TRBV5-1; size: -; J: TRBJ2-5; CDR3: CASRGAGTLQETQYF; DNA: TGCGCCAGCAGGGGAGCGGGGACTCTTCAAGAGACCCAGTACTTC